This T cell receptor beta chain was documented in a study of CD8+CD57+ T cells in acquired aplastic anemia. For the study at large: An average of approximately 3.2 ug of DNA was obtained from sorted CD4+ and CD8+ cells. Broader study findings: The number of CD8+ CDR3 sequences shared by patients and controls was under 35.

Only patients with CD8+CD57+ cell expansion on flow cytometry were chosen for sequencing. Each of the patients presented with severe acquired aplastic anemia. There was no therapy given to any patient before the blood sampling took place. The TCR beta profiling, which covered VDJ combination and CDR3 sequence, was carried out using genomic DNA as the template. MiXCR, run by TCRdb on the reads, gives a single entry per CDR3 protein. The profile covers some 180,000 distinct CDR3 sequences, with around 50% appearing a single time and 10% to 15% taken by the ten largest. This clonotype has a count of ten or more. What it binds is not known. There are 12 residues in the CDR3. V was clipped by 0 bases and J by 2 bases, with 4 bases between them. Germline V gene lookup returns CDR1 DFQATT and CDR2 SNEGSKA (reference sequence).

Sequenced: sorted CD4+, CD8+, or CD8+CD57+ T cells (not recorded which) from PBMCs. The rearrangement links TRBV20-1 to TRBJ1-2; no clear D. The source of this sequence is a human donor with aplastic anemia. Written as DNA, the CDR3 is TGCAGTGCTAGAGAGGGGAACTATGGCTACACCTTC. It is translated as CSAREGNYGYTF.